This TCR beta chain stems from a study of blood T cell repertoires in COVID-19. For the study at large: T cells, B-cell-depleted T cells, or PBMCs supplied cDNA or gDNA.

The junction had 18 bases not matched to a gene; V was cut back by 6 bases and J by 9 bases. Germline lookup yields CDR1 SGHAT and CDR2 FQNNGV. The CDR3 covers 17 residues. In the authors' workflow: Quantification of nucleated cells was approximated via reference gene primer amplification. The table came from immunoSEQ multiplex PCR; TCRdb's copy has only in-frame clones and leaves some out. The V and J calls and clone size are taken from that table; D and trimming were inferred from the DNA. The sample yields nearly 80,000 clones, around 88% seen once. The genes are TRBV11-2 and TRBJ1-1, with 11 bases that match TRBD1. Sequencing used peripheral blood. This sequence was found in an elderly woman with active or convalescent COVID-19. Written as DNA, the CDR3 is TGTGCCAGCAGACGCCTTGTCGGGACAGGGGGGCGACTACAAGCTTTCTTT. Its protein is CASRRLVGTGGRLQAFF.